Each of the 9 T cell receptor beta chains below was sequenced from the same sample in a study of long-term antiretroviral therapy in people with HIV. The libraries were made with immunoSEQ v3.0 at survey level. Here immunoSEQ multiplex PCR was the method, and the copy in TCRdb shows in-frame clones only, minus some. The profile covers about 32,000 clones, with roughly 93% appearing a single time and 3% to 4.5% taken by the ten largest. Source: unsorted PBMCs, taken 4.1 years after starting antiretroviral therapy. These receptors were collected from a woman aged 50 to 60 with HIV.

The rearrangement joins TRBV11-2 to TRBJ2-5, with D hard to call. The CDR3 totals 16 residues. Germline-derived CDR1 and CDR2 are SGHAT and FQNNGV. V shed 1 base and J shed 5 bases, with 17 bases lying between them. The CDR3 nucleotides are TGTGCCAGCAGCTTAGGGGCCGGGCCCTTAGGGGAGACCCAGTACTTC. It yields the protein CASSLGAGPLGETQYF.

The rearrangement links TRBV5-1 to TRBJ1-1; 7 nucleotides agree with TRBD1. The trim removed 5 bases at V and 1 base at J, leaving 5 bases unmatched. Per the germline V gene, CDR1 is SGHRS and CDR2 is YFSETQ. The CDR3 totals 14 residues. The CDR3 sequence is CASSPRQGNTEAFF. CDR3 sequence (DNA): TGCGCCAGCAGTCCACGACAGGGGAACACTGAAGCTTTCTTT.

The chain combines TRBV5-1 with TRBJ1-5; the D is unclear. Deletions cut 0 bases from V and 4 bases from J, with 5 bases between. Germline CDR1 reads SGHRS; CDR2 reads YFSETQ. The CDR3 runs 13 residues. CDR3 sequence reads: CASSLDGNQPQHF. Written as DNA, the CDR3 is TGCGCCAGCAGCTTGGACGGAAATCAGCCCCAGCATTTT.

The rearrangement uses TRBV7-8 and TRBJ2-1, with TRBD1 matching over 8 bases. The CDR3 sequence is 18 residues long. CDR1 and CDR2 (germline): SGHVS, FQNEAQ. Trimming cost V 5 bases and J 2 bases; bases outside gene matches: 14. CDR3 residues: CASSPRTLDRAPYNEQFF. In DNA form, the CDR3 reads TGTGCCAGCAGCCCCCGTACGTTGGACAGGGCCCCCTACAATGAGCAGTTCTTC.

The rearrangement uses TRBV5-1 and TRBJ2-1; 7 bases align to TRBD2. Looked up from germline, CDR1 is SGHRS and CDR2 is YFSETQ. This CDR3 is built from 16 residues. V lost 3 bases and J lost 1; bases outside the gene matches: 7. CDR3: CASSWGGRGSYNEQFF. The CDR3 DNA sequence: TGCGCCAGCAGCTGGGGAGGGCGGGGGTCCTACAATGAGCAGTTCTTC. The entire variable domain, with the rest obtained from reference TRBV5-1 and TRBJ2-1, is as follows: KAGVTQTPRYLIKTRGQQVTLSCSPISGHRSVSWYQQTPGQGLQFLFEYFSETQRNKGNFPGRFSGRQFSNSRSEMNVSTLELGDSALYLCASSWGGRGSYNEQFFGPGTRLTVL.

With respect to this clone: Distinct nucleotide sequences in the sample also encode this CDR3. The V and J genes are TRBV7-9 and TRBJ1-2; tentatively, D is TRBD1 (5 bases). The germline V gene has CDR1 SEHNR and CDR2 FQNEAQ (reference sequence). Trimming removed 3 bases at V and 5 bases at J, with 13 bases between. The CDR3 totals 14 residues. The DNA of the CDR3 is TGTGCCAGCAGCTTGGGGGTCGGACCTTATGGCTACACCTTC. It codes for CASSLGVGPYGYTF. The full variable domain, rest sourced from reference TRBV7-9 and TRBJ1-2, is DTGVSQNPRHKITKRGQNVTFRCDPISEHNRLYWYRQTLGQGPEFLTYFQNEAQLEKSRLLSDRFSAERPKGSFSTLEIQRTEQGDSAMYLCASSLGVGPYGYTFGSGTRLTVV.

This clone was recorded only once. This rearrangement joins TRBV7-9 to TRBJ1-6; D is unresolved. Between the trimmed V and J ends, which lost 7 bases and 8 bases, there was a span of 12 bases. From germline, CDR1 is SEHNR and CDR2 FQNEAQ (reference sequence). The CDR3 consists of 13 residues. The CDR3: CASNKGVDSPLHF. CDR3 DNA sequence: TGTGCCAGCAACAAGGGTGTGGATTCACCCCTCCACTTT.

The chain has TRBV11-2 and TRBJ2-5; tentative D call: TRBD2 (6 bases). Germline-derived CDR1 and CDR2 are SGHAT and FQNNGV. The CDR3 spans 14 residues. V gave up 5 bases and J gave up 2 bases, with 12 bases separating them. In DNA, the CDR3 is TGTGCCAGCAGCCGACAGCGGGTACAAGAGACCCAGTACTTC. This gives the protein CASSRQRVQETQYF. Using reference TRBV11-2 and TRBJ2-5 for the parts outside the CDR3, the full variable domain is EAGVAQSPRYKIIEKRQSVAFWCNPISGHATLYWYQQILGQGPKLLIQFQNNGVVDDSQLPKDRFSAERLKGVDSTLKIQPAKLEDSAVYLCASSRQRVQETQYFGPGTRLLVL.

This chain connects TRBV6-5 to TRBJ1-2; TRBD1 matches 8 bases. This CDR3 contains 14 residues. V lost 6 bases and J lost 6; bases outside the gene matches: 9. In germline, CDR1 is MNHEY, CDR2 SVGAGI. CDR3 region: CASSRGQERDGYTF. The DNA for the CDR3 is TGTGCCAGCAGCCGGGGACAGGAGCGTGATGGCTACACCTTC.